The entry below gives a single T cell receptor (beta chain) sequence along with its context. Trimming took off 6 bases at V and 12 bases at J, with 17 bases between the two ends. This CDR3 is built from 12 residues. Germline CDR1 MDHEN, CDR2 SYDVKM. The sample belongs to a study of cytotoxic CD8 clonotypes in ibrutinib-treated CLL. Looking at the study overall: Response samples were obtained once patients had received a median about 12 months of treatment, range 6 to 36.

The TCR beta libraries used roughly 2.2 micrograms of genomic DNA that came from cryopreserved PBMCs. Data came from immunoSEQ multiplex PCR; TCRdb stores just in-frame clones and leaves some out. The top ten clones hold roughly 4.5% of a sample with roughly 180,000 clones, approximately 84% of them seen once. The sample consisted of PBMCs, taken after 24 months of ibrutinib treatment. The sequence was obtained from a human donor with chronic lymphocytic leukemia. This sequence joins TRBV28 and TRBJ1-1; tentative D call: TRBD1 (6 bases). CDR3 amino acids: CASRSGGGKSFF. In nucleotides, the CDR3 is TGTGCCAGCAGGTCCGGGGGCGGTAAGTCTTTCTTT. Supplemented by reference TRBV28 and TRBJ1-1, the full variable domain reads DVKVTQSSRYLVKRTGEKVFLECVQDMDHENMFWYRQDPGLGLRLIYFSYDVKMKEKGDIPEGYSVSREKKERFSLILESASTNQTSMYLCASRSGGGKSFFGQGTRLTVV.